Below, one T cell receptor beta chain is given with its context. This CDR3 has 15 amino acids. Germline V lookup: CDR1 SEHNR, CDR2 FQNEAQ (reference sequence). V was clipped by 0 bases and J by 2 bases, with 8 bases between them. Source study methods: The authors estimated nucleated cell counts from reference gene primer amplification. TCRdb's table, derived via immunoSEQ multiplex PCR, lists solely in-frame clones and lacks some. The V and J calls and clone size are taken from that table; D and trimming were inferred from the DNA. The data show about 65,000 clones, roughly 92% seen once. This sample is drawn from a study of blood T cell repertoires in COVID-19. On the study more broadly: Donors in the United States, Italy and Spain gave samples during acute or convalescent COVID-19. T cells, B-cell-depleted T cells, or PBMCs supplied cDNA or gDNA.

The chain is built from TRBV7-9 and TRBJ1-3; possible D gene TRBD1, 6 bases. The sequence derives from a man between 70 and 80 years old with active COVID-19. Sequencing used peripheral blood. The CDR3 spells CASSLAGTTGNTIYF. The CDR3 DNA reads as TGTGCCAGCAGCTTAGCCGGGACAACTGGAAACACCATATATTTT.